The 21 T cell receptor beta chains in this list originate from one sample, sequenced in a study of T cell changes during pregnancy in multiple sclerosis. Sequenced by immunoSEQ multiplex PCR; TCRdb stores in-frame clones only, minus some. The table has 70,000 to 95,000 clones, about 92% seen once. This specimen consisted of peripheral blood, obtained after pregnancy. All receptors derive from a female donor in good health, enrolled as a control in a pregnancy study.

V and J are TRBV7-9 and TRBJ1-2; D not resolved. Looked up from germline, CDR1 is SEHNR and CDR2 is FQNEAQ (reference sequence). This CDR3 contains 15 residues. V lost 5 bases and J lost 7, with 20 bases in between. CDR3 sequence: CASSPLGNKVGGYTF. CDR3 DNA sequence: TGTGCCAGCAGCCCCCTAGGCAACAAGGTGGGTGGCTACACCTTC.

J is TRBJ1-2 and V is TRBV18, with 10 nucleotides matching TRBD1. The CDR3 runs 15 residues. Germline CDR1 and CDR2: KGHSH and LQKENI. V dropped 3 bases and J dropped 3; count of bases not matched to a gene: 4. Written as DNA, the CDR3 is TGTGCCAGCTCACCCGTGACAGGGGGCTACTATGGCTACACCTTC. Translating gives CASSPVTGGYYGYTF.

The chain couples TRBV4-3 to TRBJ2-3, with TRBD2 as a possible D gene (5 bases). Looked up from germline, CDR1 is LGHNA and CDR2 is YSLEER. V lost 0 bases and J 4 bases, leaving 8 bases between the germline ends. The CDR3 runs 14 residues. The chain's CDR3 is CASSQELVPDTQYF. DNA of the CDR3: TGCGCCAGCAGCCAAGAACTAGTCCCAGATACGCAGTATTTT.

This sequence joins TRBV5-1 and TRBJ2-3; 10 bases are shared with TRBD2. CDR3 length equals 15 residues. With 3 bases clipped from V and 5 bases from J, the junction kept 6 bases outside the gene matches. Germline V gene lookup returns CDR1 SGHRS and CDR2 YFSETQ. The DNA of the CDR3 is TGCGCCAGCAGCTCAGCGGGGGGGCTTAGAGATACGCAGTATTTT. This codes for CASSSAGGLRDTQYF.

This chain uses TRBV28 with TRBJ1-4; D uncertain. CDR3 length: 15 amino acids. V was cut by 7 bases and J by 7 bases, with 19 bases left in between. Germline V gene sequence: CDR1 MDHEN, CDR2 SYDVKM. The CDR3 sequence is CASTFRYGLVEKLFF. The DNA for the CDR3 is TGTGCCAGCACTTTCCGATACGGTTTAGTTGAAAAACTGTTTTTT.

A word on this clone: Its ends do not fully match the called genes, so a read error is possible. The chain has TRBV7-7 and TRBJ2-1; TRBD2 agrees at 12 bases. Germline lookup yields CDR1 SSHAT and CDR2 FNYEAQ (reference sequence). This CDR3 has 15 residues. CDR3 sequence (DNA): TGTGCTAGCAGCATACGGACTAGCGGGGTTGATGAGCAGTTCTTC. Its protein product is CASSIRTSGVDEQFF. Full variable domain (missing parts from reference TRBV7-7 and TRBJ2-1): GAGVSQSPRYKVTKRGQDVTLRCDPISSHATLYWYQQALGQGPEFLTYFNYEAQPDKSGLPSDRFSAERPEGSISTLTIQRTEQRDSAMYRCASSIRTSGVDEQFFGPGTRLTVL.

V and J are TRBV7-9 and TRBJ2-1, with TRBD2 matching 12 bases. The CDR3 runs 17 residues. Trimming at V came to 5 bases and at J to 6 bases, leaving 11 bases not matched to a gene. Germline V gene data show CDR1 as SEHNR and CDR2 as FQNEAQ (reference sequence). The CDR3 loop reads CASSLEASGRVGNEQFF. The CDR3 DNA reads TGTGCCAGCAGCCTAGAGGCTAGCGGGAGGGTAGGCAATGAGCAGTTCTTC.

CDR3 protein: CASSSGLLKYF. The CDR3 DNA is TGTGCCAGCAGCTCAGGGCTGCTGAAGTACTTC. The rearrangement uses TRBV5-6 and TRBJ2-7; D is possibly TRBD1 (5 bases). Germline loops: CDR1 SGHDT, CDR2 YYEEEE. With 3 bases removed from V and 11 bases from J, the gap between germline ends came to 12 bases. The CDR3 sequence is 11 residues long.

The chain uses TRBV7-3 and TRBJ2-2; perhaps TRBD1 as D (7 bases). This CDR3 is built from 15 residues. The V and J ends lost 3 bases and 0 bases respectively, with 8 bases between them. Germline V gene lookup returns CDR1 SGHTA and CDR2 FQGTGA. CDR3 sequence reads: CASSFRGANTGELFF. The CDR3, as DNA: TGTGCCAGCAGCTTCAGGGGGGCGAACACCGGGGAGCTGTTTTTT.

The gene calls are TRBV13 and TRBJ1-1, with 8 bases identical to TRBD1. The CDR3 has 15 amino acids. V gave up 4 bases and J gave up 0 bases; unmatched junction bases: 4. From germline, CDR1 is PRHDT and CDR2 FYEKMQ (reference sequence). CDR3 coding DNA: TGTGCCAGCAGCTCCGGGACAGGCATGAACACTGAAGCTTTCTTT. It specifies CASSSGTGMNTEAFF.

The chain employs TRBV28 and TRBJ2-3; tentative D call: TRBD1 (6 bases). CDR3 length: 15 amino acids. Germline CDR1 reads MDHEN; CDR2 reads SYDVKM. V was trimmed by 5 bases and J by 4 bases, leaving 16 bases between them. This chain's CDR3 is CASSPRQVGPDTQYF. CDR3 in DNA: TGTGCCAGCAGTCCGAGACAGGTGGGTCCAGATACGCAGTATTTT.

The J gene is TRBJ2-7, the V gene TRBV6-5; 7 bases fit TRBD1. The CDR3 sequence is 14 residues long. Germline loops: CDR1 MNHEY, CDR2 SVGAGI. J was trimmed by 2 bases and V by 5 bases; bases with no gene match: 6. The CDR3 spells CASSLQGRPYEQYF. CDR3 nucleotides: TGTGCCAGCAGTCTACAGGGGCGACCCTACGAGCAGTACTTC.

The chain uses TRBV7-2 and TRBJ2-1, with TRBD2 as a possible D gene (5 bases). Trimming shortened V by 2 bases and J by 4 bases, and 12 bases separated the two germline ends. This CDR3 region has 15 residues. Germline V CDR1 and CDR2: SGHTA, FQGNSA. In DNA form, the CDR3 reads TGTGCCAGCAGCTTATGGGAGACAAAATACAATGAGCAGTTCTTC. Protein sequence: CASSLWETKYNEQFF.

CDR3 sequence reads: CASNGLRATQYF. The CDR3 region has the DNA TGTGCCAGCAATGGTTTGAGGGCGACGCAGTATTTT. The chain combines TRBV6-1 with TRBJ2-3; maybe TRBD2 (5 bases). V gave up 7 bases and J gave up 9 bases, with 14 bases separating them. The CDR3 totals 12 residues. Germline V gene lookup returns CDR1 MNHNS and CDR2 SASEGT.

The DNA of the CDR3 is TGTGCCAGCAGCTTAGGAGGGAGGGAAAATCAGCCCCAGCATTTT. It codes for CASSLGGRENQPQHF. This chain uses TRBV7-2 with TRBJ1-5; D is ambiguous. V gave up 1 base and J gave up 4 bases, with 11 bases separating them. The CDR3 covers 15 residues. The germline V gene encodes CDR1 SGHTA and CDR2 FQGNSA. Combining the CDR3 with reference TRBV7-2 and TRBJ1-5 gives the whole variable domain GAGVSQSPSNKVTEKGKDVELRCDPISGHTALYWYRQSLGQGLEFLIYFQGNSAPDKSGLPSDRFSAERTGGSVSTLTIQRTQQEDSAVYLCASSLGGRENQPQHFGDGTRLSIL.

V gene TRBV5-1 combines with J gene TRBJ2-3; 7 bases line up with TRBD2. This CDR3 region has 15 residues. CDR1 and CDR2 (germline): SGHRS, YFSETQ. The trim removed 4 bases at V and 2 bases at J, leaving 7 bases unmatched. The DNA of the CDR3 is TGCGCCAGCAGCAACCGCGGGAGACCCACAGATACGCAGTATTTT. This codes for CASSNRGRPTDTQYF.

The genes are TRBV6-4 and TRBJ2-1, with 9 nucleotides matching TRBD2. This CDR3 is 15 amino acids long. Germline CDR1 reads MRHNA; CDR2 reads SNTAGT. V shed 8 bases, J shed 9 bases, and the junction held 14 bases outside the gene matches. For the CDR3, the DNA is TGTGCCAGCCGGCCCGGTGGCGGGAGGGCCGGTGAGCAGTTCTTC. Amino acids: CASRPGGGRAGEQFF.

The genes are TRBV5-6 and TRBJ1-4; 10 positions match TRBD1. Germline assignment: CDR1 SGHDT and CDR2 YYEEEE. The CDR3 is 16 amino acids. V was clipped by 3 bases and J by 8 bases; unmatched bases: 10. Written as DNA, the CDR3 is TGTGCCAGCAGCTCATGGGGGACAGGGGTGGAGGAAAAACTGTTTTTT. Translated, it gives CASSSWGTGVEEKLFF. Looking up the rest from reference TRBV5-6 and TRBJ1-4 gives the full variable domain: DAGVTQSPTHLIKTRGQQVTLRCSPKSGHDTVSWYQQALGQGPQFIFQYYEEEERQRGNFPDRFSGHQFPNYSSELNVNALLLGDSALYLCASSSWGTGVEEKLFFGSGTQLSVL.

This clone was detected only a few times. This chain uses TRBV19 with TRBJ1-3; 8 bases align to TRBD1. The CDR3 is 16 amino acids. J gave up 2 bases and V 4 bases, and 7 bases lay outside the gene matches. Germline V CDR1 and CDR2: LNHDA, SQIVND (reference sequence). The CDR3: CASSTVQGAPGNTIYF. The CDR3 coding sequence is TGTGCCAGTAGTACCGTGCAGGGGGCACCTGGAAACACCATATATTTT.

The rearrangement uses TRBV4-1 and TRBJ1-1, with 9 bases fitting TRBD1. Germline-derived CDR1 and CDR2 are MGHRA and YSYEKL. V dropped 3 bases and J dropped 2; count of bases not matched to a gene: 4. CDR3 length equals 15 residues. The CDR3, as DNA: TGCGCCAGCAGCCAGACGGACAGGGGTAACACTGAAGCTTTCTTT. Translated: CASSQTDRGNTEAFF.

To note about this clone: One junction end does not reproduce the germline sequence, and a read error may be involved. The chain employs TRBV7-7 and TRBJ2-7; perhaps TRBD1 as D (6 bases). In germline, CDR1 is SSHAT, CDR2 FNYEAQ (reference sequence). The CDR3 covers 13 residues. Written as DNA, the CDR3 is TGTGCTAGCAGCTTGGACAGTTCCTACGAGCAGTACTTC. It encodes CASSLDSSYEQYF.